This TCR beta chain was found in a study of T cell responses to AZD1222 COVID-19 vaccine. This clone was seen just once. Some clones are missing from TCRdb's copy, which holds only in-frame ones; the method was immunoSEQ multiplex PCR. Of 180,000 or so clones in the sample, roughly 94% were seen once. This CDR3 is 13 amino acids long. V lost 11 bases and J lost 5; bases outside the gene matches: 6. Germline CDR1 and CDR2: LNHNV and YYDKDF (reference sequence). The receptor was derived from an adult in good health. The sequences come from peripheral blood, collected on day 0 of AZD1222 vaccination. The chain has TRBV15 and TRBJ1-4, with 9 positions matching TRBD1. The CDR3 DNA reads TGTGCCGTACAGGGGGCAAGAAATGAAAAACTGTTTTTT. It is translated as CAVQGARNEKLFF.